Detailed here is one T cell receptor (beta chain). Libraries were prepared by immunoSEQ multiplex PCR; TCRdb keeps only in-frame clonotypes and omits some of them. The data show more than 60,000 clones, around 88% seen once. This record belongs to a study of blood T cell repertoires in COVID-19. The overall study: Italy, Spain and the United States were the sources of the convalescent and acute COVID-19 samples. PBMCs, B-cell-depleted T cells, or T cells were the source of the cDNA or gDNA that made up the material.

Sequencing was done on a sample of peripheral blood. This clonotype was obtained from a woman older than 75 with active or convalescent COVID-19.

CDR3 sequence: CASRPQGRNEQFF. In DNA, the CDR3 is TGTGCCAGCAGACCTCAAGGGAGAAATGAGCAGTTCTTC. The chain combines TRBV3-1 (or the pseudogene TRBV3-2) with TRBJ2-1; TRBD2 is a possible D gene (5 bases). V lost 6 bases and J lost 7, with 13 bases in between. Germline assignment: CDR1 LGHDT and CDR2 YNNKEL (reference sequence). The CDR3 runs 13 residues.